This T cell receptor beta chain stems from a study of blood T cell repertoires in COVID-19. Germline CDR1 and CDR2: MDHEN and SYDVKM. Trimming shortened V by 6 bases and J by 1 base, and 19 bases separated the two germline ends. This CDR3 spans 16 amino acids. Per the original methods: Estimates of nucleated cell counts were drawn from the amplification of reference gene primers. Profiling relied on immunoSEQ multiplex PCR, and the TCRdb table lists in-frame clones only, not all of them. The DNA gave D and trimming, while V, J and clone size come from that table. Among 120,000 to 150,000 clones listed, around 84% were seen once.

This sequence joins TRBV28 and TRBJ2-7; possibly TRBD2 for D (7 bases). The sequence was obtained from a human donor in a cohort sampled during active COVID-19. The sample was peripheral blood. CDR3 in amino acids: CASRPGGGGSSYEQYF. In nucleotides, the CDR3 is TGTGCCAGCAGACCCGGGGGCGGGGGCTCGTCCTACGAGCAGTACTTC. Based on the CDR3 plus reference TRBV28 and TRBJ2-7, the full variable domain is DVKVTQSSRYLVKRTGEKVFLECVQDMDHENMFWYRQDPGLGLRLIYFSYDVKMKEKGDIPEGYSVSREKKERFSLILESASTNQTSMYLCASRPGGGGSSYEQYFGPGTRLTVT.